This T cell receptor (beta chain) was profiled in a study of shared clonotypes between healthy human individuals. About the research overall: Participating donors consisted of a couple of women and a few men aged 18 to 49. Researchers assigned three CD4 naive, three CD4 memory, two CD8 naive and one CD8 memory plate to each donor. Findings and limits, study-wide: Researchers found naive subsets generally carried larger estimated richness than memory subsets. Approximately 5% was the fraction of naive CD4 clonotypes found shared across several donors.

Germline CDR1 and CDR2: MGHDK and SYGVNS. CDR3 length: 11 residues. V shed 7 bases and J shed 0 bases, with 1 base lying between them. This clone appeared many times. Its cognate antigen is unknown. Produced via immunoSEQ multiplex PCR; TCRdb's table is partial and in-frame only. The sample includes about 980,000 clones, roughly 72% of them seen just once. V and J are TRBV25-1 and TRBJ2-4; D is unclear. This clonotype was obtained from a man between 18 and 35 years old in good health. Source material: memory CD4+ T cells sorted from blood. Sample subset: CD45RA-negative fraction. The CDR3, as DNA: TGTGCCAGCACAGCCAAAAACATTCAGTACTTC. This sequence encodes CASTAKNIQYF.